The clone carrying this TCR beta chain was found once. No antigen is known for it. The data derive from a study of cytomegalovirus exposure and HLA in healthy donors. As for the study in general: Around 80 million unique TCR sequences came from HLA-typed donors in an early release. When 398 donors were genotyped, over 80% of them were found to fall in the Caucasian-associated ancestry cluster.

Germline loops: CDR1 SGHVS, CDR2 FQNEAQ. The CDR3 runs 19 residues. The V and J ends lost 2 bases and 1 base, in that order; junction bases with no gene match: 12. PCR involved 60 Vbeta and 13 Jbeta primers. Some clones are missing from TCRdb's copy, which holds only in-frame ones; the method was immunoSEQ multiplex PCR. In the table there are 150,000 to 200,000 clones, around 80% of which are singletons. Notes on the study in general: Previous analysis showed most TCR beta V segments were productive about 87% or about 30% of the time. Most observed TCR sequences were rare, whereas some public TCRs were detected in many donors.

This clonotype was obtained from a woman aged 50 to 60 in good health and CMV-seropositive. The V call is TRBV7-8, the J call TRBJ2-1, with 9 bases identical to TRBD2. Sample: PBMCs. The CDR3 here is CASSLNAAGGQASYNEQFF. The CDR3 DNA is TGTGCCAGCAGCTTAAATGCAGCGGGGGGTCAAGCGTCCTACAATGAGCAGTTCTTC.